This T cell receptor (beta chain) was captured by sequencing in a study of T cell repertoires in cytomegalovirus infection. Study details: The public TCR beta signatures pointed to both CMV infection and matching HLA type. Study-wide results and caveats: Public TCR beta family frequency separated CMV-and-HLA carriers, including in an independent cohort. There were HLA-C-restricted CMV-specific TCR beta clonotypes dominating the ex vivo response.

J lost 3 bases, V lost 1 base, and 9 bases had no gene match. This CDR3 is 17 amino acids long. Per the germline V gene, CDR1 is SGHTA and CDR2 is FQGNSA. This clonotype was picked up many times. The antigen remains unidentified. From the reads, TCRdb called clonotypes with MiXCR, one entry per CDR3 protein. Of a few hundred thousand distinct CDR3 sequences listed, around 9.5% are singletons. What was sequenced was PBMCs. The V and J genes are TRBV7-2 and TRBJ2-3, with 8 bases lining up with TRBD2. The receptor comes from a human donor in good health (CMV status not recorded). Some clones in this sample may be carry-over from other donors' samples. The CDR3 here is CASSLGAGVLGTDTQYF. The CDR3 nucleotides read TGTGCCAGCAGCTTAGGAGCGGGGGTTTTAGGGACAGATACGCAGTATTTT.